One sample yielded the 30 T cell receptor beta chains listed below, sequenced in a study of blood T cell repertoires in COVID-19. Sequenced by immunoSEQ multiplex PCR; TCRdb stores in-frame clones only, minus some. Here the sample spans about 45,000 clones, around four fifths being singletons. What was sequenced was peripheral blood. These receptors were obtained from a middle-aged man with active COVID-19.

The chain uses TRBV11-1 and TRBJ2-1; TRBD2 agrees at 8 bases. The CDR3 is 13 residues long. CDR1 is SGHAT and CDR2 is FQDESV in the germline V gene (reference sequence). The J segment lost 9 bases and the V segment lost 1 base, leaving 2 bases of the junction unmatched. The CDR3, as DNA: TGTGCCAGCAGCTTAGATAGCGGGACTGAGCAGTTCTTC. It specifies CASSLDSGTEQFF.

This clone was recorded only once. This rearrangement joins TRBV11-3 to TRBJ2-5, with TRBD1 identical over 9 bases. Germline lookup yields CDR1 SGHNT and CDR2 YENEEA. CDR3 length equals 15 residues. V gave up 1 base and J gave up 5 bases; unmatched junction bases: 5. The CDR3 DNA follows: TGTGCCAGCAGCTTAGTTACAGGGGGCTGGGAGACCCAGTACTTC. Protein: CASSLVTGGWETQYF.

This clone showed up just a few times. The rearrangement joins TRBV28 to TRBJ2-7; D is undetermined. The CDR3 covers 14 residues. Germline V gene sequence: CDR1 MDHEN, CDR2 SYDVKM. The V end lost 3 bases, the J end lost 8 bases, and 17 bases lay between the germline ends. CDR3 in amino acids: CASSFLISSGQQYF. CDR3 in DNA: TGTGCCAGCAGTTTCCTAATTTCCTCTGGGCAGCAGTACTTC.

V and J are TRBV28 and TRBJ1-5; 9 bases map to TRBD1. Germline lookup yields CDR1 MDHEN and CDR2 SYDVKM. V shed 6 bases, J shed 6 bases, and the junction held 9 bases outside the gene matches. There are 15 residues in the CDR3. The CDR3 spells CASRPRDRVAQPQHF. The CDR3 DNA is TGTGCCAGCAGACCCCGGGACAGGGTTGCTCAGCCCCAGCATTTT.

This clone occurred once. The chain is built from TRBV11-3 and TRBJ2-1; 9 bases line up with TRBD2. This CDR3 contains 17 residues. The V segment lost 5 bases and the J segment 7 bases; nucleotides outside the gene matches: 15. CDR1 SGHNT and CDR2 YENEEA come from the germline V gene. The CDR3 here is CASSHIAGAGLRNEQFF. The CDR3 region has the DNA TGTGCCAGCAGCCATATAGCGGGGGCGGGACTCAGGAATGAGCAGTTCTTC.

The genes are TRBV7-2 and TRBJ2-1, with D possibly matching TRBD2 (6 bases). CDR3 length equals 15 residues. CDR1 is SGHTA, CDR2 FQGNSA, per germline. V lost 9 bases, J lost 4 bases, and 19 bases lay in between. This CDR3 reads CASPLGEDEYNEQFF. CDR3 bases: TGTGCCAGTCCCCTCGGGGAGGATGAGTACAATGAGCAGTTCTTC.

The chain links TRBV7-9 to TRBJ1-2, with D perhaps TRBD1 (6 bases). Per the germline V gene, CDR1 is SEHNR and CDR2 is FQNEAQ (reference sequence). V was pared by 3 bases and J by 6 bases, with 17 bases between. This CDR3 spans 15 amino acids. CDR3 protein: CASSFQGLTTDGYTF. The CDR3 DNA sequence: TGTGCCAGCAGCTTTCAGGGGCTAACTACGGATGGCTACACCTTC.

CDR3 bases: TGCGCCAGCAGCTTGGAGCCAACAGGGGGCAATCAGCCCCAGCATTTT. The encoded protein is CASSLEPTGGNQPQHF. The gene calls are TRBV5-1 and TRBJ1-5; 7 nucleotides line up with TRBD1. CDR3 length: 16 residues. The germline V gene has CDR1 SGHRS and CDR2 YFSETQ. After removal of 0 bases from V and 2 bases from J, the junction contained 5 bases not matched to a gene.

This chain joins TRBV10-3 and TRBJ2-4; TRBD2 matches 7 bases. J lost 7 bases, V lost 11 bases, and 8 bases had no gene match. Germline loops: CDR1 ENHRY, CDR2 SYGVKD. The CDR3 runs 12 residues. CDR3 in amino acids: CAVRDGGNIQYF. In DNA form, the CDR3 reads TGTGCCGTCCGGGACGGGGGGAACATTCAGTACTTC.

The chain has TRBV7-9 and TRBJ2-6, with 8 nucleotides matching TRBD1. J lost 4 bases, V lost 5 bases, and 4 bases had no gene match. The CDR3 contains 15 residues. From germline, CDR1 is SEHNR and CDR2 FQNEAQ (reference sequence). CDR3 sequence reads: CASSKTGAGANVLTF. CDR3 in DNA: TGTGCCAGCAGCAAGACAGGGGCCGGGGCCAACGTCCTGACTTTC.

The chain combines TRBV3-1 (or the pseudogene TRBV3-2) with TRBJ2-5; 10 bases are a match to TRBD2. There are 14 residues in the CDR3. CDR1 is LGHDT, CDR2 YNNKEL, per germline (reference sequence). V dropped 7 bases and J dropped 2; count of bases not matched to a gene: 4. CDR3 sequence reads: CASMRAGGQETQYF. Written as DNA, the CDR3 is TGTGCCAGCATGAGAGCGGGGGGGCAAGAGACCCAGTACTTC.

The CDR3 region is CASSVGGVDAEAFF. The CDR3 DNA reads TGTGCCAGCAGCGTAGGAGGTGTCGACGCTGAAGCTTTCTTT. V gene TRBV9 combines with J gene TRBJ1-1; no clear D gene. Germline assignment: CDR1 SGDLS and CDR2 YYNGEE. The CDR3 is 14 amino acids. V was clipped by 0 bases and J by 6 bases, with 12 bases between them. Full variable domain (outside the CDR3, taken from reference TRBV9 and TRBJ1-1): DSGVTQTPKHLITATGQRVTLRCSPRSGDLSVYWYQQSLDQGLQFLIQYYNGEERAKGNILERFSAQQFPDLHSELNLSSLELGDSALYFCASSVGGVDAEAFFGQGTRLTVV.

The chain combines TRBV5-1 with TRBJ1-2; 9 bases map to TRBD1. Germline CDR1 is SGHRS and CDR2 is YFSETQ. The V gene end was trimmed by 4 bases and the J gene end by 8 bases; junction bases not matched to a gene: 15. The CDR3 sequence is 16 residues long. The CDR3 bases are TGCGCCAGCAGCATTCAAACGATGACAGGGGGGAGCGGCTACACCTTC. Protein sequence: CASSIQTMTGGSGYTF.

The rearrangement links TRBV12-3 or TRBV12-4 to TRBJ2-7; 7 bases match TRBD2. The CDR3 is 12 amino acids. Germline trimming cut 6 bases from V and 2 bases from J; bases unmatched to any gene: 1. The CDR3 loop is CASSRGAYEQYF. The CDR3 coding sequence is TGTGCCAGCAGCCGGGGGGCCTACGAGCAGTACTTC.

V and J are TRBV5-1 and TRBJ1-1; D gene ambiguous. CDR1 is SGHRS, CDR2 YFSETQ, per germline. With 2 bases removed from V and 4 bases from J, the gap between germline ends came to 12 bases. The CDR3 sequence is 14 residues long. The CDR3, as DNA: TGCGCCAGCAGCTTTTCCCCGGCGGCCACTGAAGCTTTCTTT. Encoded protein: CASSFSPAATEAFF.

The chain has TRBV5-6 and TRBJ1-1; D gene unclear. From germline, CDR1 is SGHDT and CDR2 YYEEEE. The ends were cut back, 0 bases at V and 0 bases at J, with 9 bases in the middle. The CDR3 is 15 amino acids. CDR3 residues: CASSLGEGMNTEAFF. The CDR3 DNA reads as TGTGCCAGCAGCTTGGGTGAGGGTATGAACACTGAAGCTTTCTTT. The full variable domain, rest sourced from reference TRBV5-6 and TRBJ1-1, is DAGVTQSPTHLIKTRGQQVTLRCSPKSGHDTVSWYQQALGQGPQFIFQYYEEEERQRGNFPDRFSGHQFPNYSSELNVNALLLGDSALYLCASSLGEGMNTEAFFGQGTRLTVV.

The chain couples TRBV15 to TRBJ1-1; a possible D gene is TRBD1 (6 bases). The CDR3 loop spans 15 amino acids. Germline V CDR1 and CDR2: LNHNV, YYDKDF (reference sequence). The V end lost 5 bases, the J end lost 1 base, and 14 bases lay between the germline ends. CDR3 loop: CATSPGGAGNTEAFF. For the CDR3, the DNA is TGTGCCACCAGCCCCGGGGGGGCAGGGAACACTGAAGCTTTCTTT.

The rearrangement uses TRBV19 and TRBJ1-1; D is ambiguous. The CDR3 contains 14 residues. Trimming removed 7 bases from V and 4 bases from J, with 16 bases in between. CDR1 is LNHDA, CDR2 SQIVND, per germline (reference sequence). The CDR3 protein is CASILTRGFTEAFF. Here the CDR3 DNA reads TGTGCCAGTATCTTGACCAGAGGGTTCACTGAAGCTTTCTTT.

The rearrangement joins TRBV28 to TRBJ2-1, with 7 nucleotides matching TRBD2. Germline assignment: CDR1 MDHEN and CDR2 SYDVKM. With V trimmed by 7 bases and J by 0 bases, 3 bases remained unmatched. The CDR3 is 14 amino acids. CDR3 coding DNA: TGTGCCAGCAAGCGGGGCGGCTCCTACAATGAGCAGTTCTTC. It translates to CASKRGGSYNEQFF.

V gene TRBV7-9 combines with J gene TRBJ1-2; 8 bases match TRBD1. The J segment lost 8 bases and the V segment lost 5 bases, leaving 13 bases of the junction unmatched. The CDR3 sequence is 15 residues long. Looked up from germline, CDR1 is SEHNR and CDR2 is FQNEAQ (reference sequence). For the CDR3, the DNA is TGTGCCAGCAGCGCGCCGGGACAGGTTTCTTTGGGCTACACCTTC. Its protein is CASSAPGQVSLGYTF.

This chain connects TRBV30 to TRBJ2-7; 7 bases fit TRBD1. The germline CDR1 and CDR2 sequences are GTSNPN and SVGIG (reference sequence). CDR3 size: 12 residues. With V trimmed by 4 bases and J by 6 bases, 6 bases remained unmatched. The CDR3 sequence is CAWKGAGFEQYF. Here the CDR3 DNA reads TGTGCCTGGAAGGGGGCAGGGTTCGAGCAGTACTTC.

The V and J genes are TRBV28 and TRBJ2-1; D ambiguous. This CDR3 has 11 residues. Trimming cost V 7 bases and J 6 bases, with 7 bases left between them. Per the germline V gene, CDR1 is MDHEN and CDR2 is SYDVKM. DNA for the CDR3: TGTGCCAGCACATGGGCCAATGAGCAGTTCTTC. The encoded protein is CASTWANEQFF.

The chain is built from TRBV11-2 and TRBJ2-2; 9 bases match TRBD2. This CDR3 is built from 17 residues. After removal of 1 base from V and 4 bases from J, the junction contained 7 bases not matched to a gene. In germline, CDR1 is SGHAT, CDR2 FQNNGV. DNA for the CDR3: TGTGCCAGCAGCTTAGTAGCGGGACTAGCAGTCACCGGGGAGCTGTTTTTT. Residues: CASSLVAGLAVTGELFF.

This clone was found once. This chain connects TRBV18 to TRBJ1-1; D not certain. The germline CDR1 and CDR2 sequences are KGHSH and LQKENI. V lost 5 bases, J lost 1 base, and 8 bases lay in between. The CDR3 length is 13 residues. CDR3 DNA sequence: TGTGCCAGCTCATCGATAGCGAACACTGAAGCTTTCTTT. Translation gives CASSSIANTEAFF.

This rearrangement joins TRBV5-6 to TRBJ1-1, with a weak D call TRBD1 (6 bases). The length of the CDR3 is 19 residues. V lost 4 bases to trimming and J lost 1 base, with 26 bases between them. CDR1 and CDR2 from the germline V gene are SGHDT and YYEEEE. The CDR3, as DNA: TGTGCCAGCAGCCCCGGGAGGACAGAACTCCCCTATGGGAACACTGAAGCTTTCTTT. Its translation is CASSPGRTELPYGNTEAFF.

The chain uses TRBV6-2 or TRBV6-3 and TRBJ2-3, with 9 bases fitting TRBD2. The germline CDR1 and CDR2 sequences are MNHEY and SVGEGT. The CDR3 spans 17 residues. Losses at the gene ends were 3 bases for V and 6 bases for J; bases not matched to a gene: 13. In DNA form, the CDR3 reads TGTGCCAGCAGTTATTTACGGCGCGGGGGGGCCATGGATACGCAGTATTTT. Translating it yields CASSYLRRGGAMDTQYF.

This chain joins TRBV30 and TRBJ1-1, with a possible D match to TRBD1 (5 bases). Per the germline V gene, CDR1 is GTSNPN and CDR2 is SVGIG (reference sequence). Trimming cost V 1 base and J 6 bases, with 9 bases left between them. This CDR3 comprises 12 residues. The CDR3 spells CAWSAWGPEAFF. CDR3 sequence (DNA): TGTGCCTGGAGTGCTTGGGGCCCTGAAGCTTTCTTT.

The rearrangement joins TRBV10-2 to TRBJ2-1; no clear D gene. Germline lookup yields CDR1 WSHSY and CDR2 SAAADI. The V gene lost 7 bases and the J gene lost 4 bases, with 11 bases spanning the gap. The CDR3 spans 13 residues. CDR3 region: CASNPSIYNEQFF. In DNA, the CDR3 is TGCGCCAGCAATCCGAGCATTTACAATGAGCAGTTCTTC.

The CDR3 DNA sequence: TGTGCCAGCAGCTTACGGGACAACTACGAGCAGTACTTC. Protein product: CASSLRDNYEQYF. The gene calls are TRBV7-2 and TRBJ2-7; D possibly corresponds to TRBD1 (6 bases). The length of the CDR3 is 13 residues. Germline V gene sequence: CDR1 SGHTA, CDR2 FQGNSA. Trimming took 2 bases from V and 3 from J, leaving 8 bases between them.

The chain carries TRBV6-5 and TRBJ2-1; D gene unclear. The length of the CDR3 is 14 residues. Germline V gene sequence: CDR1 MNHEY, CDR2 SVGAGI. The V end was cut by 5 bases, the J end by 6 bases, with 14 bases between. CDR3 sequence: CASSIQLLTNEQFF. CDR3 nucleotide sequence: TGTGCCAGCAGTATTCAACTCCTAACCAATGAGCAGTTCTTC.